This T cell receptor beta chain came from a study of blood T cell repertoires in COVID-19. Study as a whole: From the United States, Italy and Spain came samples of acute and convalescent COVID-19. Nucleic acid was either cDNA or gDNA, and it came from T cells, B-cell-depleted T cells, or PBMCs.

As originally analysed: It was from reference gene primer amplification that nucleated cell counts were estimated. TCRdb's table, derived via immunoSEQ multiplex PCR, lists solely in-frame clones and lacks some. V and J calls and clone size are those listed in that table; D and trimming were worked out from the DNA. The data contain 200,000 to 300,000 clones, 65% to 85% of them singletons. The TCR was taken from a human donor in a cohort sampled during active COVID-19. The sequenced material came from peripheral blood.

CDR3 nucleotide sequence: TGTGCCAGCAGTTCGACTAGCGGGGGGCCTATGTTCTTC. Translated, it gives CASSSTSGGPMFF. The chain links TRBV12-3 or TRBV12-4 to TRBJ2-1, with 13 bases identical to TRBD2. The V and J ends lost 4 bases and 15 bases, in that order; junction bases with no gene match: 6. This CDR3 comprises 13 residues.